The source of this TCR beta chain is a study of early T cells in non-severe SARS-CoV-2 infection. Unique molecular identifiers were affixed to single, distinct cDNA molecules. From the 5' RACE reads, TCRdb called clonotypes with MiXCR, one entry per CDR3 protein. The sample lists about 76,000 distinct CDR3 sequences, 10% to 12% seen once, with about 4.8% in the top ten. The CDR3 is 16 amino acids. Trimming cost V 5 bases and J 4 bases; bases outside gene matches: 7. This clonotype originated in an adult who was a healthcare worker with PCR-confirmed SARS-CoV-2 infection or an uninfected control (not recorded which). The material sequenced was whole blood. V usage is TRBV12-3 or TRBV12-4 and J usage is TRBJ2-1, with TRBD1 matching 11 bases. The CDR3 coding sequence is TGTGCCAGCAGTCTCACCGGGACAGGGGGATACAATGAGCAGTTCTTC. Its protein is CASSLTGTGGYNEQFF.